The 21 T cell receptor beta chains in this list originate from one sample, sequenced in a study of T cells in women clearing cervical HPV infection. The protocol was immunoSEQ multiplex PCR, while the TCRdb copy is restricted to in-frame clones and leaves out a portion. The sample shows tens of thousands of clones, and less than 40% sits with its ten largest clones. Sequences were obtained from blood buffy coat. The receptors originated from a woman between 18 and 70 years old with a cervical HPV16 infection that either progressed to CIN3+ or cleared (not recorded which).

A word on this clone: The read ends 3 residues before the CDR3 terminus; that terminus is restored from the germline J gene. This chain uses TRBV5-4 with TRBJ1-2, with 9 nucleotides matching TRBD1. The length of the CDR3 is 14 residues. CDR1 is SGHNT, CDR2 YYREEE, per germline (reference sequence). The sequenced CDR3 bases are TGTGCCAGCAGCTGGGACAGGGAGTTTAGGGGC. Its protein is CASSWDREFRG. Given in full, the CDR3 is CASSWDREFRGYTF.

As regards this clone: The read terminates 3 residues before the CDR3 end, so the remaining end is supplied by the germline J gene. The chain combines TRBV2 with TRBJ2-7; 11 nucleotides match TRBD2. The germline CDR1 and CDR2 sequences are SNHLY and FYNNEI. This CDR3 is built from 15 residues. V shed 5 bases and J 6 bases; nucleotides not matched to a gene: 9. The CDR3 sequence: CASSQTSGGFFEQYF. Incomplete CDR3 DNA: TGTGCCAGCAGTCAAACTAGCGGGGGTTTCTTCGAG.

Notes on this clone: The read ends 3 residues early relative to the CDR3; the germline J gene fills the gap. The chain couples TRBV19 to TRBJ2-3; weak D call: TRBD1 (6 bases). Germline CDR1 and CDR2: LNHDA and SQIVND (reference sequence). This CDR3 is 17 amino acids long. The chain's CDR3 is CASSIETGNLGNQPQYF. Incomplete CDR3 DNA: TGTGCCAGTAGTATAGAAACAGGGAATCTAGGCAATCAGCCG.

The CDR3: CASSQSRQVHSNQPQHF. Partial CDR3 DNA: TGTGCCAGCAGTCAGTCCCGACAGGTCCATAGCAATCAGCCC. V and J are TRBV6-2 or TRBV6-3 and TRBJ1-5, with D possibly TRBD1 on 6 matching bases. The read halts 3 residues ahead of the CDR3 end, with the missing end drawn from the germline J gene. In germline, CDR1 is MNHEY, CDR2 SVGEGT. The V gene lost 5 bases and the J gene lost 0 bases, with 17 bases spanning the gap. The CDR3 loop spans 17 amino acids.

On this clone: Read sequence stops 3 residues before the CDR3 end, and the germline J gene provides the missing end. This chain connects TRBV6-1 to TRBJ2-7; 10 nucleotides match TRBD2. Germline V gene sequence: CDR1 MNHNS, CDR2 SASEGT. V shed 4 bases, J shed 1 base, and the junction held 7 bases outside the gene matches. The CDR3 is 16 amino acids. CDR3: CASSGNSGRGSYEQYF. The CDR3 DNA, read in part, is TGTGCCAGCAGTGGGAACAGCGGGAGGGGTTCCTACGAG.

CDR3 DNA (partial): TGTGCCAGTATCTTTGCCCGACAGGGGGCTGCCCGCTCTGGGGCCAACGTG. This encodes CASIFARQGAARSGANV. The CDR3 in full is CASIFARQGAARSGANVLFF. The chain is built from TRBV19 and TRBJ2-2, with 10 bases identical to TRBD1. The read ends 3 residues shy of where the CDR3 ends; the end is completed using the germline J gene. The CDR3 is made up of 20 amino acids. CDR1 is LNHDA, CDR2 SQIVND, per germline (reference sequence).

A word on this clone: The junction shows a germline mismatch at one end, possibly a read error. The CDR3 is cut off 3 residues early in the read; its end comes from the germline J gene. This rearrangement joins TRBV30 to TRBJ2-2; D is perhaps TRBD2 (6 bases). The CDR3 spans 12 residues. Germline-derived CDR1 and CDR2 are GTSNPN and SVGIG (reference sequence). The CDR3 protein is CAWGYEGGVLFF. Partial CDR3 DNA: TGTGCCTGGGGGTATGAGGGCGGGGTG.

The CDR3 DNA, read in part, is TGTGCCAGCAGCAAACAGGGGTTGGGCACCGGGGAG. Translating gives CASSKQGLGTGE. The whole CDR3 sequence is CASSKQGLGTGELFF. The genes are TRBV7-2 and TRBJ2-2; 7 positions match TRBD1. Sequencing ends 3 residues short of the CDR3 end; the germline J gene provides the rest. CDR1 is SGHTA, CDR2 FQGNSA, per germline. This CDR3 has 15 residues. The ends lost 5 bases at V and 4 bases at J; junction bases unmatched: 7.

To note about this clone: Read sequence stops 3 residues before the CDR3 end, and the germline J gene provides the missing end. The rearrangement links TRBV19 to TRBJ2-5, with 9 bases lining up with TRBD1. This CDR3 is built from 16 residues. The J segment lost 0 bases and the V segment lost 6 bases, leaving 8 bases of the junction unmatched. Germline-derived CDR1 and CDR2 are LNHDA and SQIVND (reference sequence). The CDR3 reads CASRPLQGAHQETQYF. CDR3 DNA, as far as it was read: TGTGCCAGTAGGCCGTTACAGGGGGCCCACCAAGAGACC.

Concerning this clone itself: Read data end 3 residues before the CDR3 end; the end is taken from the germline J gene. The chain recombines TRBV5-1 with TRBJ2-5; no reliable D call. Germline V gene data show CDR1 as SGHRS and CDR2 as YFSETQ. The CDR3 extends over 13 amino acids. The sequenced CDR3 bases are TGCGCCAGCAGCTTGGCCGGGTCAGATACC. Translation gives CASSLAGSDT. The CDR3 in full is CASSLAGSDTQYF.

A note on this clone: Sequencing ends 3 residues short of the CDR3 end; the germline J gene provides the rest. V usage is TRBV19 and J usage is TRBJ1-3, with 11 bases that match TRBD1. After removal of 6 bases from V and 4 bases from J, the junction contained 2 bases not matched to a gene. Germline V gene data show CDR1 as LNHDA and CDR2 as SQIVND (reference sequence). The CDR3 has 14 amino acids. The CDR3: CASRDRGRGNTIYF. The CDR3 bases that were read are TGTGCCAGTAGGGACAGGGGGCGAGGAAACACC.

A remark on this clone: The read terminates 3 residues before the CDR3 end, so the remaining end is supplied by the germline J gene. V is TRBV11-2 and J is TRBJ2-5, with 7 bases aligning to TRBD2. The CDR3 spans 13 residues. CDR1 and CDR2 (germline): SGHAT, FQNNGV. With 7 bases clipped from V and 5 bases from J, the junction kept 7 bases outside the gene matches. The CDR3 region is CASKLTAGETQYF. The CDR3 bases that were read are TGTGCCAGCAAGCTTACAGCGGGGGAGACC.

The part of the CDR3 DNA that was read is TGCAGTGCTAGACTAGCGGGACTCTACGAG. Protein: CSARLAGLYE. The CDR3 in its entirety is CSARLAGLYEQYF. This chain uses TRBV20-1 with TRBJ2-7, with 9 bases identical to TRBD2. The DNA ends 3 residues before the CDR3 does, and the rest of the CDR3 is filled in from the germline J gene. J gave up 3 bases and V 2 bases, and 2 bases lay outside the gene matches. The CDR3 sequence is 13 residues long. Germline CDR1 DFQATT, CDR2 SNEGSKA (reference sequence).

The CDR3 here is CSARPNGGGYEQYF. The covered CDR3 bases are TGCAGTGCTAGACCCAATGGGGGGGGGTACGAG. V usage is TRBV20-1 and J usage is TRBJ2-7; 7 bases are a match to TRBD2. The DNA ends 3 residues before the CDR3 does, and the rest of the CDR3 is filled in from the germline J gene. The germline CDR1 and CDR2 sequences are DFQATT and SNEGSKA (reference sequence). V lost 2 bases and J lost 4; bases outside the gene matches: 8. The CDR3 totals 14 residues.

Regarding this clone: The read halts 3 residues ahead of the CDR3 end, with the missing end drawn from the germline J gene. The chain carries TRBV7-3 and TRBJ2-5, with TRBD2 matching over 8 bases. This CDR3 contains 13 residues. Germline CDR1 SGHTA, CDR2 FQGTGA. CDR3 protein: CASSSGGADTQYF. Incomplete CDR3 DNA: TGTGCCAGCAGCTCCGGGGGGGCAGATACC. The full variable domain, with the rest looked up from reference TRBV7-3 and TRBJ2-5, is GAGVSQTPSNKVTEKGKYVELRCDPISGHTALYWYRQSLGQGPEFLIYFQGTGAADDSGLPNDRFFAVRPEGSVSTLKIQRTERGDSAVYLCASSSGGADTQYFGPGTRLLVL.

With regard to this clone: The sequenced fragment ends 3 residues before the CDR3 boundary, so the rest is inferred from the germline J gene. The genes are TRBV7-9 and TRBJ2-1; D unclear. V was shortened by 1 base and J by 1 base, with 8 bases between the two germline ends. This CDR3 has 15 amino acids. Germline lookup yields CDR1 SEHNR and CDR2 FQNEAQ (reference sequence). CDR3 bases read: TGTGCCAGCAGCTTAGACGGTAAATCCTACAATGAG. Its translation is CASSLDGKSYNE. The whole CDR3 protein is CASSLDGKSYNEQFF.

A note on this clone: The DNA ends 3 residues before the CDR3 does, and the rest of the CDR3 is filled in from the germline J gene. This chain connects TRBV19 to TRBJ1-1; the D gene is possibly TRBD1 (6 bases). V shed 5 bases and J shed 1 base, with 11 bases lying between them. Germline V gene data show CDR1 as LNHDA and CDR2 as SQIVND (reference sequence). The CDR3 contains 14 residues. Here the CDR3 reads CASSPLTGNTEAFF. The CDR3 bases that were read are TGTGCCAGTAGTCCCCTGACAGGGAACACTGAA.

Worth noting for this clone: Sequencing ends 3 residues short of the CDR3 end; the germline J gene provides the rest. V usage is TRBV5-1 and J usage is TRBJ2-3; TRBD1 matches at 7 bases. From germline, CDR1 is SGHRS and CDR2 YFSETQ. This CDR3 spans 14 amino acids. Trimming took 4 bases from V and 2 from J; bases not matched to a gene: 4. CDR3 protein: CASSPGQSTDTQYF. The CDR3 bases that were read are TGCGCCAGCAGCCCGGGACAGTCCACAGATACG.

Notes on this clone: The sequence runs out 3 residues before the end of the CDR3; the remainder is reconstructed from the germline J gene. The chain carries TRBV18 and TRBJ2-7; tentatively, D is TRBD2 (5 bases). The germline V and J ends were trimmed by 2 bases and 6 bases, with 20 bases remaining between them. The CDR3 runs 16 residues. The germline gives CDR1 KGHSH, CDR2 LQKENI. CDR3 DNA, as far as it was read: TGTGCCAGCTCACCAAAGGAAACCGATGTGGCGGGCGAG. This codes for CASSPKETDVAGE. In full, the CDR3 reads CASSPKETDVAGEQYF.

To note about this clone: The read terminates 3 residues ahead of where the CDR3 ends, so the germline J gene completes it. The V and J genes are TRBV7-2 and TRBJ2-3; weak D call: TRBD2 (6 bases). The V gene lost 0 bases and the J gene lost 6 bases, with 10 bases spanning the gap. Germline values: CDR1 SGHTA, CDR2 FQGNSA. The CDR3 has 14 residues. The sequenced CDR3 bases are TGTGCCAGCAGCTTAGCGGGCCTAGCGGATACG. Translating gives CASSLAGLADT. Given in full, the CDR3 is CASSLAGLADTQYF.

Of note for this clone: The read falls 3 residues short of the CDR3 end, and the missing part is taken from the germline J gene. The gene calls are TRBV7-2 and TRBJ2-7, with TRBD2 identical over 14 bases. The germline V gene has CDR1 SGHTA and CDR2 FQGNSA. After removal of 5 bases from V and 5 bases from J, the junction contained 5 bases not matched to a gene. The CDR3 has 15 amino acids. CDR3 bases read: TGTGCCAGCAGCCCACGACTAGCGGGGGGGAACGAG. This translates into CASSPRLAGGNE. The full CDR3 reads CASSPRLAGGNEQYF.